This passage covers 23 T cell receptor beta chains from one sample sequenced in a study of OX40 agonist ivuxolimab in advanced cancers. Only in-frame clones appear in the TCRdb table, and some are missing; sequencing was by immunoSEQ multiplex PCR. The table has some 80,000 clones, about 86% seen once. The specimen comprised CD4+ or CD8+ T cells sorted from blood, sampled in a trial of the OX40 agonist ivuxolimab. The receptors were gathered from an adult with an advanced solid tumor such as melanoma, head and neck, liver or kidney cancer.

V and J are TRBV6-1 and TRBJ2-4; D is unresolved. The V and J ends lost 4 bases and 0 bases respectively, with 10 bases between them. The CDR3 sequence is 15 residues long. Germline assignment: CDR1 MNHNS and CDR2 SASEGT. The CDR3 DNA follows: TGTGCCAGCAGTGGAGACATCCTAGCCAAAAACATTCAGTACTTC. It encodes CASSGDILAKNIQYF.

The chain combines TRBV4-3 with TRBJ1-2; perhaps TRBD1 as D (6 bases). Germline V CDR1 and CDR2: LGHNA, YSLEER. The CDR3 extends over 15 amino acids. V was pared by 0 bases and J by 5 bases, with 13 bases between. The CDR3 nucleotides read TGCGCCAGCAGCCAAGACTGGACAGCACGTTATGGCTACACCTTC. It yields the protein CASSQDWTARYGYTF.

The chain has TRBV2 and TRBJ2-1; maybe TRBD2 (6 bases). V lost 6 bases and J 0 bases, leaving 15 bases between the germline ends. Germline values: CDR1 SNHLY, CDR2 FYNNEI. This CDR3 region has 16 residues. CDR3 coding DNA: TGTGCCAGCAGCCACTACGGGGGTGGCTCCTACAATGAGCAGTTCTTC. Translation: CASSHYGGGSYNEQFF.

The V and J genes are TRBV10-3 and TRBJ2-5, with D unclear. V lost 0 bases and J lost 5, with 10 bases in between. The CDR3 runs 14 residues. Germline V lookup: CDR1 ENHRY, CDR2 SYGVKD. The CDR3 coding sequence is TGTGCCATCAGTGAGTCGGGGTCCGCTGAGACCCAGTACTTC. Protein: CAISESGSAETQYF.

For this clone: One end of the junction varies from germline; a read error may be responsible. The chain combines TRBV11-2 with TRBJ2-1, with 10 bases that match TRBD2. The CDR3 covers 15 residues. Germline V gives CDR1 SGHAT, CDR2 FQNNGV. The CDR3 region has the DNA TGTGCCAGCAGATTAGCGGGGGGCTACAGAAATGAGCAGTTCTTC. Its translation is CASRLAGGYRNEQFF.

This clone was detected a few times. This sequence joins TRBV19 and TRBJ1-2; TRBD1 aligns across 7 bases. The V segment lost 6 bases and the J segment 6 bases; nucleotides outside the gene matches: 13. The CDR3 covers 15 residues. Germline CDR1 LNHDA, CDR2 SQIVND (reference sequence). CDR3 sequence reads: CASSSRQGDVNGYTF. The CDR3 bases are TGTGCCAGTAGCTCTAGACAGGGAGATGTGAATGGCTACACCTTC. Full variable domain (remainder filled in from reference TRBV19 and TRBJ1-2): DGGITQSPKYLFRKEGQNVTLSCEQNLNHDAMYWYRQDPGQGLRLIYYSQIVNDFQKGDIAEGYSVSREKKESFPLTVTSAQKNPTAFYLCASSSRQGDVNGYTFGSGTRLTVV.

About this clone itself: Other DNA sequences of this sample code for an identical CDR3. This chain connects TRBV9 to TRBJ1-1; 9 bases are a match to TRBD1. The CDR3 runs to 19 residues. Germline lookup yields CDR1 SGDLS and CDR2 YYNGEE. After removal of 0 bases from V and 4 bases from J, the junction contained 16 bases not matched to a gene. The CDR3 nucleotides read TGTGCCAGCAGCGTAGTAGTAGTAGTAGTAGAGACAGGGGGCACTGAAGCTTTCTTT. It translates to CASSVVVVVVETGGTEAFF.

The chain recombines TRBV10-3 with TRBJ2-7, with D perhaps TRBD1 (6 bases). The germline V gene encodes CDR1 ENHRY and CDR2 SYGVKD. V shed 10 bases and J shed 5 bases, with 15 bases lying between them. The CDR3 sequence is 12 residues long. In DNA, the CDR3 is TGTGCCACCCTTGGGACATCAGACGAGCAGTACTTC. Its translation is CATLGTSDEQYF.

This clone was picked up one time. The chain has TRBV28 and TRBJ1-4; D is perhaps TRBD1 (5 bases). CDR3 length equals 16 residues. Germline CDR1 and CDR2: MDHEN and SYDVKM. V lost 3 bases to trimming and J lost 8 bases, with 19 bases between them. CDR3 DNA: TGTGCCAGCAGTTTGGCGCAGACGGGGGAGCGGGAAAAACTGTTTTTT. Translated, it gives CASSLAQTGEREKLFF.

The rearrangement joins TRBV5-5 to TRBJ2-5, with D uncertain. Germline loops: CDR1 SGHKS, CDR2 YYEKEE (reference sequence). The CDR3 is 12 amino acids. V was trimmed by 0 bases and J by 7 bases, leaving 7 bases between them. This CDR3 is CASSLESGTQYF. The CDR3 DNA is TGTGCCAGCAGCTTGGAATCCGGGACCCAGTACTTC.

V usage is TRBV4-3 and J usage is TRBJ2-3; 9 positions match TRBD2. Looked up from germline, CDR1 is LGHNA and CDR2 is YSLEER. The trim removed 0 bases at V and 2 bases at J, leaving 6 bases unmatched. This CDR3 has 17 residues. In DNA form, the CDR3 reads TGCGCCAGCAGCCAAGACGACGCGGGGGGGACCACAGATACGCAGTATTTT. As protein: CASSQDDAGGTTDTQYF.

This clone was detected once. This chain connects TRBV5-1 to TRBJ2-1; 10 bases align to TRBD2. Looked up from germline, CDR1 is SGHRS and CDR2 is YFSETQ. Losses at the gene ends were 0 bases for V and 4 bases for J; bases not matched to a gene: 4. The CDR3 runs to 16 residues. The CDR3: CASSLALLAGYNEQFF. Here the CDR3 DNA reads TGCGCCAGCAGCTTGGCCTTACTAGCGGGGTACAATGAGCAGTTCTTC.

The chain links TRBV11-1 to TRBJ2-1; 9 bases are shared with TRBD1. J gave up 3 bases and V 5 bases, and 5 bases lay outside the gene matches. This CDR3 region has 15 residues. CDR1 is SGHAT, CDR2 FQDESV, per germline (reference sequence). The CDR3 region has the DNA TGTGCCAGCAGCCCCCGGGACAGGGTCTACAATGAGCAGTTCTTC. Protein product: CASSPRDRVYNEQFF.

The chain has TRBV30 and TRBJ2-3; the D call may be TRBD1 or TRBD2 (7 bases each). The CDR3 contains 14 residues. Trimming removed 7 bases from V and 3 bases from J, with 17 bases in between. CDR1 is GTSNPN, CDR2 SVGIG, per germline (reference sequence). The CDR3 bases are TGTGCCTCCGGGGAGGGGGCAGTTACAGATACGCAGTATTTT. This codes for CASGEGAVTDTQYF.

This rearrangement joins TRBV2 to TRBJ2-2; 7 positions agree with TRBD1. V shed 1 base and J 2 bases; nucleotides not matched to a gene: 4. This CDR3 contains 16 residues. CDR1 and CDR2 from the germline V gene are SNHLY and FYNNEI. CDR3 sequence (DNA): TGTGCCAGCAGTGAAGAGGCAGGGGGAAACACCGGGGAGCTGTTTTTT. It translates to CASSEEAGGNTGELFF.

The chain has TRBV5-6 and TRBJ1-2; D gene uncertain. The CDR3 length is 12 residues. Trimming cost V 0 bases and J 8 bases, with 8 bases left between them. Germline V gives CDR1 SGHDT, CDR2 YYEEEE. The CDR3 protein is CASSLEVVGYTF. Written as DNA, the CDR3 is TGTGCCAGCAGCTTGGAGGTAGTGGGCTACACCTTC.

This clone was recorded once. The chain has TRBV6-6 and TRBJ2-5; D is unclear. V was cut by 6 bases and J by 4 bases, with 9 bases left in between. The germline CDR1 and CDR2 sequences are MNHNY and SVGAGI (reference sequence). The CDR3 covers 12 residues. DNA for the CDR3: TGTGCCAGCAGCTGGGGTAGAGAGACCCAGTACTTC. Its translation is CASSWGRETQYF.

This chain uses TRBV10-3 with TRBJ2-5, with 13 bases identical to TRBD2. The CDR3 has 18 amino acids. Germline V gene lookup returns CDR1 ENHRY and CDR2 SYGVKD. Trimming took 0 bases from V and 1 from J; bases not matched to a gene: 5. The CDR3 DNA follows: TGTGCCATCAGTGAGTCGGGACTAGCGGGGACCTCCCAAGAGACCCAGTACTTC. Translation gives CAISESGLAGTSQETQYF.

This clone was counted at least ten times. This chain connects TRBV19 to TRBJ2-7, with a tentative D call TRBD1 (5 bases). Trimming took 10 bases from V and 3 from J, leaving 16 bases between them. This CDR3 has 13 residues. Looked up from germline, CDR1 is LNHDA and CDR2 is SQIVND (reference sequence). CDR3 DNA: TGTGCCACTTTAGACAGCAACCTCTACGAGCAGTACTTC. It is translated as CATLDSNLYEQYF.

V and J are TRBV7-3 and TRBJ2-5; 9 bases are a match to TRBD2. The junction had 8 bases not matched to a gene; V was cut back by 10 bases and J by 2 bases. The CDR3 length is 14 residues. Per the germline V gene, CDR1 is SGHTA and CDR2 is FQGTGA. Here the CDR3 DNA reads TGTGCCACGTACCCGACTAGCGGACAAGAGACCCAGTACTTC. Its protein is CATYPTSGQETQYF.

V gene TRBV18 combines with J gene TRBJ1-2; D is ambiguous. Per germline, CDR1 KGHSH and CDR2 LQKENI. This CDR3 has 14 residues. V lost 4 bases, J lost 0 bases, and 9 bases lay in between. CDR3 sequence: CASSRADPNYGYTF. DNA of the CDR3: TGTGCCAGCTCACGGGCAGACCCTAACTATGGCTACACCTTC.

V is TRBV10-3 and J is TRBJ2-2, with 10 bases matching TRBD1. J was trimmed by 6 bases and V by 0 bases; bases with no gene match: 4. CDR3 length: 16 residues. Germline V gene lookup returns CDR1 ENHRY and CDR2 SYGVKD. CDR3 residues: CAISESTGGGSGELFF. The CDR3 bases are TGTGCCATCAGTGAGTCGACAGGGGGCGGCTCCGGGGAGCTGTTTTTT.

The gene calls are TRBV5-1 and TRBJ1-6; TRBD1 aligns across 7 bases. Looked up from germline, CDR1 is SGHRS and CDR2 is YFSETQ. The CDR3 sequence is 15 residues long. V lost 4 bases, J lost 7 bases, and 8 bases stayed unmatched. The CDR3 bases are TGCGCCAGCAGCCTTTCCCAGGGGGGGAATTCACCCCTCCACTTT. Encoded protein: CASSLSQGGNSPLHF.